This TCR beta chain was identified in a study of cytomegalovirus exposure and HLA in healthy donors. The PCR had 60 Vbeta and 13 Jbeta primers. Assay: immunoSEQ multiplex PCR; the TCRdb copy retains only in-frame clones and omits some. This table holds under 250,000 clones. V gave up 5 bases and J gave up 3 bases; unmatched junction bases: 4. Germline V gives CDR1 MNHEY, CDR2 SMNVEV (reference sequence). The CDR3 is 14 amino acids. Material for sequencing was PBMCs. V usage is TRBV27 and J usage is TRBJ2-7; TRBD2 aligns across 10 bases. This TCR came from a girl aged 2-10 years in good health and CMV-seropositive. The CDR3: CASSPVAGGYEQYF. In nucleotides, the CDR3 is TGTGCCAGCAGTCCCGTAGCGGGGGGCTACGAGCAGTACTTC.